This T cell receptor beta chain was retrieved from a study of cytomegalovirus exposure and HLA in healthy donors. Study information: The study's early data release held about 85 million unique TCRs from HLA-typed donors. Study-wide findings and caveats: Among donors in an Asian-associated ancestry cluster, a later analysis reportedly found fewer N-insertions than the approximately 670-donor mean.

The CDR3 runs 14 residues. The V segment lost 9 bases and the J segment 5 bases; nucleotides outside the gene matches: 4. The germline CDR1 and CDR2 sequences are SNHLY and FYNNEI. The PCR employed 60 Vbeta primers together with 13 Jbeta primers. Methods used by the authors: Among the unique TCR beta chains that a later analysis counted, about 81 million in all, roughly 11 million were shared. The protocol was immunoSEQ multiplex PCR, while the TCRdb copy is restricted to in-frame clones and leaves out a portion. V, J and clone size are those of that table, while D and trimming were read from the DNA. The sample carries 170,000 or so clones, more than 70% recorded once. Comments on this clone: Its antigen is still unknown.

The chain uses TRBV2 and TRBJ2-2; TRBD2 agrees at 12 bases. Material for sequencing was PBMCs. This receptor was obtained from a boy younger than 10 in good health and CMV-seronegative. CDR3 loop: CASGGTSGTGELFF. In nucleotides, the CDR3 is TGTGCCAGTGGAGGGACTAGCGGGACCGGGGAGCTGTTTTTT.